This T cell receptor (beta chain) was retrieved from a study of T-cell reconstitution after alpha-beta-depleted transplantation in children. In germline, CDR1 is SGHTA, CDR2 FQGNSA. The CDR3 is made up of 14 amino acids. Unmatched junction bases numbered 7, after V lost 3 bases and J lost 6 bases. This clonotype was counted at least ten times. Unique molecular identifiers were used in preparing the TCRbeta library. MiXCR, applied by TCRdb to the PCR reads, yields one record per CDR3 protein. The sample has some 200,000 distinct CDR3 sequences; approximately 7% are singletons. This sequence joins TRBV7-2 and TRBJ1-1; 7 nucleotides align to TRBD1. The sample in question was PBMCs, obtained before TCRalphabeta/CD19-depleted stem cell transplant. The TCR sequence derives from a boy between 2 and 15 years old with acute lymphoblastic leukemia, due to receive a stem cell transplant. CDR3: CASSFTGDRAEAFF. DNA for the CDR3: TGTGCCAGCAGCTTCACAGGGGATAGGGCTGAAGCTTTCTTT.